Following are 20 T cell receptor beta chains from one sample sequenced in a study of shared clonotypes between healthy human individuals (dated by TCRdb to the early 2020s). The library was obtained by the immunoSEQ multiplex PCR assay. Imported from immuneACCESS, the table was reduced by TCRdb to in-frame sequences with V and J called. These copies leave out some clones; in studies compared against another copy, an unresolved V gene accounts for under half, and the cause of the remainder is not known. Across this sample there are roughly 380,000 clones, with 90% to 97% seen only once. The ten largest clones add up to more than 0.3% of the sample. The sample comprised memory CD8+ T cells sorted from blood. Sample cell subset or site, as interpreted from the label and publication: CD45RO+ cells pooled with CCR7-negative TemRA cells. The source of these receptors is a young man in good health.

The gene calls are TRBV9 and TRBJ2-5; D possibly corresponds to TRBD2 (6 bases). CDR3 length: 16 residues. The V gene lost 4 bases and the J gene lost 2 bases, with 18 bases spanning the gap. Per germline, CDR1 SGDLS and CDR2 YYNGEE. CDR3 sequence reads: CASSTGGPSGQETQYF. CDR3 sequence (DNA): TGTGCCAGCAGCACCGGAGGGCCGAGTGGGCAAGAGACCCAGTACTTC.

The genes are TRBV5-4 and TRBJ2-1; possible D gene TRBD2, 5 bases. The CDR3 runs 15 residues. Trimming left V 3 bases short and J 3 bases short, with 13 bases between. CDR1 and CDR2 (germline): SGHNT, YYREEE (reference sequence). The CDR3 reads CASSYLGLHYNEQFF. CDR3 nucleotide sequence: TGTGCCAGCAGCTACCTCGGACTCCACTACAATGAGCAGTTCTTC.

The V call is TRBV29-1, the J call TRBJ2-5, with D uncertain. The germline V and J ends were trimmed by 6 bases and 2 bases, with 10 bases remaining between them. Per the germline V gene, CDR1 is SQVTM and CDR2 is ANQGSEA. The CDR3 has 12 residues. CDR3 bases: TGCAGCGTCGCGAGATCGCAAGAGACCCAGTACTTC. Its protein product is CSVARSQETQYF.

The rearrangement joins TRBV10-2 to TRBJ2-7; unclear D gene. Germline V gene data show CDR1 as WSHSY and CDR2 as SAAADI. This CDR3 spans 13 amino acids. Trimming removed 9 bases from V and 3 bases from J, with 15 bases in between. The chain's CDR3 is CARLLGFDYEQYF. The CDR3 DNA sequence: TGCGCCAGGCTACTGGGTTTCGACTACGAGCAGTACTTC.

In DNA form, the CDR3 reads TGCAGCTATCGTAGGGGTTCGGACTATGGCTACACCTTC. This gives the protein CSYRRGSDYGYTF. The rearrangement uses TRBV29-1 and TRBJ1-2, with a possible D match to TRBD1 (5 bases). V lost 8 bases and J 3 bases, leaving 16 bases between the germline ends. CDR1 is SQVTM, CDR2 ANQGSEA, per germline. The CDR3 loop spans 13 amino acids. Full variable domain (missing parts from reference TRBV29-1 and TRBJ1-2): SAVISQKPSRDICQRGTSLTIQCQVDSQVTMMFWYRQQPGQSLTLIATANQGSEATYESGFVIDKFPISRPNLTFSTLTVSNMSPEDSSIYLCSYRRGSDYGYTFGSGTRLTVV.

About this clone: A junction end diverges from the germline sequence, so it may reflect a read error. This chain connects TRBV5-6 to TRBJ2-7; D unresolved. This CDR3 is 13 amino acids long. Germline lookup yields CDR1 SGHDT and CDR2 YYEEEE. DNA for the CDR3: TGTGCCGGCAGCTTGGCGTCCTCCTACGAGCAGTACTTC. Translating gives CAGSLASSYEQYF. The full variable domain, rest sourced from reference TRBV5-6 and TRBJ2-7, is DAGVTQSPTHLIKTRGQQVTLRCSPKSGHDTVSWYQQALGQGPQFIFQYYEEEERQRGNFPDRFSGHQFPNYSSELNVNALLLGDSALYLCAGSLASSYEQYFGPGTRLTVT.

Concerning this clone itself: The identical CDR3 is also encoded by other nucleotide sequences in the sample. The chain employs TRBV5-1 and TRBJ2-6; D possibly matches TRBD1 or TRBD2 (5 bases each). This CDR3 is 14 amino acids long. V dropped 3 bases and J dropped 1 base, with 5 bases sitting between them. Looked up from germline, CDR1 is SGHRS and CDR2 is YFSETQ. In DNA form, the CDR3 reads TGCGCCAGCAGCTGGGGGTCTGGGGCCAACGTCCTGACTTTC. Protein: CASSWGSGANVLTF.

The V call is TRBV2, the J call TRBJ2-7; 10 bases are shared with TRBD2. The CDR3 runs to 17 residues. CDR1 and CDR2 (germline): SNHLY, FYNNEI. After removal of 8 bases from V and 4 bases from J, the junction contained 17 bases not matched to a gene. CDR3 amino acids: CASAEREGLVRGYEQYF. CDR3 in DNA: TGTGCCAGCGCTGAGCGGGAGGGCCTGGTAAGGGGGTACGAGCAGTACTTC. Complete variable domain (other parts from reference TRBV2 and TRBJ2-7): EPEVTQTPSHQVTQMGQEVILRCVPISNHLYFYWYRQILGQKVEFLVSFYNNEISEKSEIFDDQFSVERPDGSNFTLKIRSTKLEDSAMYFCASAEREGLVRGYEQYFGPGTRLTVT.

V usage is TRBV15 and J usage is TRBJ2-3; D might be TRBD1 (6 bases). The V and J ends lost 1 base and 2 bases respectively, with 10 bases between them. The CDR3 contains 15 residues. CDR1 and CDR2 (germline): LNHNV, YYDKDF (reference sequence). As DNA, the CDR3 is TGTGCCACCAGCAGAGTCAGGACAGACACAGATACGCAGTATTTT. Protein: CATSRVRTDTDTQYF.

The table lists this clone with a count of one. Here the CDR3 DNA reads TGTGCCAGCAGCTTAGTAGCGGGAGGCGTCACCGGGGAGCTGTTTTTT. As protein: CASSLVAGGVTGELFF. The J gene is TRBJ2-2, the V gene TRBV7-2; 10 positions match TRBD2. The CDR3 has 16 residues. J was trimmed by 4 bases and V by 1 base; bases with no gene match: 3. Germline lookup yields CDR1 SGHTA and CDR2 FQGNSA.

J is TRBJ2-2 and V is TRBV7-9; D ambiguous. The CDR3 has 13 residues. V lost 6 bases and J 8 bases, leaving 13 bases between the germline ends. Per germline, CDR1 SEHNR and CDR2 FQNEAQ (reference sequence). In nucleotides, the CDR3 is TGTGCCAGCAGGGCAGGCCCTAGGGGGGAGCTGTTTTTT. Protein: CASRAGPRGELFF. The full variable domain, in which reference TRBV7-9 and TRBJ2-2 provide the parts outside the CDR3, is DTGVSQNPRHKITKRGQNVTFRCDPISEHNRLYWYRQTLGQGPEFLTYFQNEAQLEKSRLLSDRFSAERPKGSFSTLEIQRTEQGDSAMYLCASRAGPRGELFFGEGSRLTVL.

The chain links TRBV7-9 to TRBJ2-5; D gene ambiguous. The CDR3 is 13 amino acids. Germline V gives CDR1 SEHNR, CDR2 FQNEAQ (reference sequence). Trimming took 5 bases from V and 2 from J, leaving 9 bases between them. The CDR3 sequence is CASSAPQQETQYF. CDR3 DNA: TGTGCCAGCAGCGCACCTCAACAAGAGACCCAGTACTTC.

The rearrangement links TRBV28 to TRBJ1-4, with 7 bases aligning to TRBD1. CDR1 and CDR2 (germline): MDHEN, SYDVKM. The CDR3 length is 15 residues. Trimming took 6 bases from V and 4 from J; bases not matched to a gene: 8. CDR3 loop: CASSPRTGFNEKLFF. The CDR3 region has the DNA TGTGCCAGCAGCCCTCGGACAGGTTTTAATGAAAAACTGTTTTTT.

Points on this clone: The sample carries other DNA sequences with the same CDR3. The chain recombines TRBV27 with TRBJ1-5, with a tentative D call TRBD1 (6 bases). The CDR3 sequence is 13 residues long. Trimming stripped 6 bases from V and 2 bases from J, with 8 bases between. The germline CDR1 and CDR2 sequences are MNHEY and SMNVEV (reference sequence). The CDR3 protein is CASSRQGNQPQHF. CDR3 nucleotide sequence: TGTGCCAGCAGCCGACAGGGCAATCAGCCCCAGCATTTT.

The chain is built from TRBV5-1 and TRBJ2-1; 8 bases map to TRBD2. Germline CDR1 SGHRS, CDR2 YFSETQ. V lost 1 base and J lost 5; bases outside the gene matches: 5. This CDR3 comprises 15 residues. CDR3 protein: CASSLWLAGNNEQFF. The CDR3, as DNA: TGCGCCAGCAGCTTGTGGTTAGCGGGAAACAATGAGCAGTTCTTC.

The chain links TRBV9 to TRBJ1-2, with TRBD1 as a possible D gene (5 bases). The germline gives CDR1 SGDLS, CDR2 YYNGEE. V lost 0 bases and J 0 bases, leaving 9 bases between the germline ends. The CDR3 covers 15 residues. The DNA of the CDR3 is TGTGCCAGCAGCGTAGCTGCAGGGTCTAACTATGGCTACACCTTC. It codes for CASSVAAGSNYGYTF.

V usage is TRBV27 and J usage is TRBJ1-2; TRBD1 might be the D (5 bases). The CDR3 sequence is 15 residues long. Germline V CDR1 and CDR2: MNHEY, SMNVEV (reference sequence). V lost 5 bases, J lost 4 bases, and 17 bases lay in between. DNA for the CDR3: TGTGCCAGCAGTATCCGGGGTGAGGGGACCTATGGCTACACCTTC. This encodes CASSIRGEGTYGYTF.

The V and J genes are TRBV19 and TRBJ2-2; 8 nucleotides agree with TRBD2. J was trimmed by 4 bases and V by 1 base; bases with no gene match: 2. Germline CDR1 and CDR2: LNHDA and SQIVND (reference sequence). The CDR3 loop spans 15 amino acids. In DNA form, the CDR3 reads TGTGCCAGTAGTATAGGAGCGGGAGCCACCGGGGAGCTGTTTTTT. Translated, it gives CASSIGAGATGELFF.

This rearrangement joins TRBV14 to TRBJ2-5; TRBD1 is a possible D gene (5 bases). V lost 1 base and J lost 4, with 7 bases in between. Germline V lookup: CDR1 SGHDN, CDR2 FVKESK. There are 13 residues in the CDR3. The CDR3 region is CASSQVGAETQYF. CDR3 DNA sequence: TGTGCCAGCAGCCAAGTTGGGGCAGAGACCCAGTACTTC.

The DNA for the CDR3 is TGTGCCAGCAGTTTACCGGGACGGGAAGCTTTCTTT. Encoded protein: CASSLPGREAFF. V gene TRBV28 combines with J gene TRBJ1-1; D perhaps matches TRBD1 (5 bases). Trimming removed 2 bases at V and 8 bases at J, with 9 bases between. This CDR3 contains 12 residues. In germline, CDR1 is MDHEN, CDR2 SYDVKM.